This T cell receptor beta chain derives from a study of cytomegalovirus exposure and HLA in healthy donors. This CDR3 has 13 amino acids. Germline CDR1 is SGHKS and CDR2 is YYEKEE (reference sequence). V dropped 2 bases and J dropped 1 base, with 4 bases sitting between them. This clone was seen only once. The PCR used 60 Vbeta and 13 Jbeta primers. Data came from immunoSEQ multiplex PCR; TCRdb stores just in-frame clones and leaves some out. The table lists under 250,000 clones, 75% to 85% of them singletons, with less than 2.5% in the top ten. The sequencing input was PBMCs. This clonotype was obtained from a woman aged 45 to 65 in good health and CMV-seronegative. The chain uses TRBV5-5 and TRBJ1-5; no clear D. CDR3: CASSFMSNQPQHF. The CDR3 DNA reads as TGTGCCAGCAGCTTTATGAGCAATCAGCCCCAGCATTTT. Based on the CDR3 plus reference TRBV5-5 and TRBJ1-5, the full variable domain is DAGVTQSPTHLIKTRGQQVTLRCSPISGHKSVSWYQQVLGQGPQFIFQYYEKEERGRGNFPDRFSARQFPNYSSELNVNALLLGDSALYLCASSFMSNQPQHFGDGTRLSIL.